This TCR beta chain was sequenced in a study of cytomegalovirus exposure and HLA in healthy donors. Notes on the study in general: Another analysis was done later, and it associated 15,000 or so TCR beta sequences with HLA alleles at 0.05 false discovery rate.

Germline CDR1 SGHRS, CDR2 YFSETQ. The V end was cut by 0 bases, the J end by 1 base, with 10 bases between. The CDR3 sequence is 15 residues long. Regarding this clone: Its target is not known.

PCR involved 60 Vbeta and 13 Jbeta primers. The data were produced by immunoSEQ multiplex PCR, yet TCRdb's version contains in-frame clones alone and is incomplete. The sample includes about 150,000 clones. The receptor was isolated from a woman in her forties or fifties in good health and CMV-seronegative. The chain links TRBV5-1 to TRBJ2-5; D gene uncertain. Sequenced: PBMCs. The DNA for the CDR3 is TGCGCCAGCAGCTTGGACGGGTTCAGCCAAGAGACCCAGTACTTC. Amino acid sequence: CASSLDGFSQETQYF.